This T cell receptor (beta chain) was captured in a study of a mutant IDH1 vaccine in newly diagnosed glioma. The CDR3 sequence is 14 residues long. Germline values: CDR1 SGHRS, CDR2 YFSETQ. Deletions cut 0 bases from V and 0 bases from J, with 6 bases between. Time point noted: week 35, safety follow-up. Every vaccination contained 300 ug of the mutant IDH1 20-mer peptide and was paired with topical imiquimod. Only in-frame clones appear in the TCRdb table, and some are missing; sequencing was by immunoSEQ multiplex PCR. The top ten clones hold 1.5% to 2.5% of a sample with roughly 69,000 clones, about 87% of them seen once. This clone was counted between two and nine times. As yet, its antigen is unknown.

The specimen was PBMCs, collected from a glioma patient whose treatment included an IDH1 peptide vaccine. The source is a man aged 30 to 39 with glioma. The chain is built from TRBV5-1 and TRBJ1-1, with no clear D. The CDR3 coding sequence is TGCGCCAGCAGCTTGGCACGGTTGAACACTGAAGCTTTCTTT. It specifies CASSLARLNTEAFF.